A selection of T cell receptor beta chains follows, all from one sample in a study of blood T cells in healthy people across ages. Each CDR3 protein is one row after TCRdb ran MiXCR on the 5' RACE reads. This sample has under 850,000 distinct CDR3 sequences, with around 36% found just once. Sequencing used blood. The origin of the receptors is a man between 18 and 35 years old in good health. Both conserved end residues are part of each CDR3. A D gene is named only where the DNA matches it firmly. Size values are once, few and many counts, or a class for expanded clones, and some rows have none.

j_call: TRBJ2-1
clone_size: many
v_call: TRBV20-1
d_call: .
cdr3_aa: CSARSGGGEQFF
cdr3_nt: TGCAGTGCTAGATCCGGTGGGGGTGAGCAGTTCTTC

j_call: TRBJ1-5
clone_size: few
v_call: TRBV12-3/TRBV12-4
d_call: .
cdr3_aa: CASRENNQPQHF
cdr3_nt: TGTGCCAGCCGAGAAAATAATCAGCCCCAGCATTTT

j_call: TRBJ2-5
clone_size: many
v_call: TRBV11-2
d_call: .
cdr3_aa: CASSLDLTSRNVETQYF
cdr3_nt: TGTGCCAGCAGCTTAGATCTGACTAGTAGGAATGTTGAGACCCAGTACTTC

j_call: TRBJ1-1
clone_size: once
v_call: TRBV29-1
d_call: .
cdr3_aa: CSVFLEYTGAFF
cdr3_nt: TGCAGCGTTTTTTTAGAGTACACTGGAGCTTTCTTT

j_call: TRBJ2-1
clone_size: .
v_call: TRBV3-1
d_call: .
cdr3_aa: CASTPPGKRNEQFF
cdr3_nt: TGTGCCAGCACCCCCCCTGGCAAACGGAATGAGCAGTTCTTC

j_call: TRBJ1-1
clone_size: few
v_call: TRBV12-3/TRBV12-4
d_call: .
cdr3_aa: CASSRERGEAFF
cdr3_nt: TGTGCCAGCAGTCGGGAACGGGGTGAAGCTTTCTTT

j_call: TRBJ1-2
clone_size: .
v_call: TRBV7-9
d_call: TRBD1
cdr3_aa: CASSLVRGPVSGYTF
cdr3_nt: TGTGCCAGCAGCTTAGTAAGGGGGCCAGTGAGTGGCTACACCTTC

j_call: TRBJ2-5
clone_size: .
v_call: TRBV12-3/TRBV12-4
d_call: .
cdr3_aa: CASSSSHPGGTQYF
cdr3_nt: TGTGCCAGCAGTTCCTCGCATCCTGGCGGGACCCAGTACTTC

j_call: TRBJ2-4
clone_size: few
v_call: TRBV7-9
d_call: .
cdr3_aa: CASSTDRDRGNIQYF
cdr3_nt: TGTGCCAGCAGCACAGACAGGGATCGGGGGAACATTCAGTACTTC

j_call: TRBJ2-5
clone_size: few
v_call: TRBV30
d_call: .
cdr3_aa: CAWSVGTLETQYF
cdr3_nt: TGTGCCTGGAGTGTAGGGACGTTGGAGACCCAGTACTTC

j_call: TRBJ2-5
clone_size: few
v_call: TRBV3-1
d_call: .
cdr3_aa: CASSQDETRQKETQYF
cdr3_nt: TGTGCCAGCAGCCAAGACGAGACTAGGCAAAAAGAGACCCAGTACTTC

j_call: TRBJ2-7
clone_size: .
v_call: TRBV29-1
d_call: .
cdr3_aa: CSVEGGLYNEQYF
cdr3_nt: TGCAGCGTTGAGGGTGGGCTTTACAATGAGCAGTACTTC

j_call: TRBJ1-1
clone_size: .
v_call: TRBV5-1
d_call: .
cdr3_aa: CASSFGSGMNTEAFF
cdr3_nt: TGCGCCAGCAGCTTTGGTTCCGGCATGAACACTGAAGCTTTCTTT

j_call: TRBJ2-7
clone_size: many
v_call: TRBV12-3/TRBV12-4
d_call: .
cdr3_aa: CASSSPMRPYEQYF
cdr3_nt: TGTGCCAGCAGTTCTCCGATGAGACCCTACGAGCAGTACTTC

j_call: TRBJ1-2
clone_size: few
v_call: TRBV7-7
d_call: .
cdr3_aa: CASSLAIEGGGYTF
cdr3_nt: TGTGCTAGCAGCTTAGCGATCGAGGGGGGCGGCTACACCTTC

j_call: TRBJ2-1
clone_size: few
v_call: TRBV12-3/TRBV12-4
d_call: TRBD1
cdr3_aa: CASSNSSWTGGDNEQFF
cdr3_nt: TGTGCCAGCAGTAATTCCTCATGGACAGGGGGGGACAATGAGCAGTTCTTC

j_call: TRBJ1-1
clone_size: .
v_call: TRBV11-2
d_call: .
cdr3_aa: CASSLHRAGVNTEAFF
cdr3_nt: TGTGCCAGCAGCCTTCACAGGGCAGGGGTGAACACTGAAGCTTTCTTT

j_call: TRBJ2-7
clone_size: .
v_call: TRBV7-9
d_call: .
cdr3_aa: CASSGKDGESSYEQYF
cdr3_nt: TGTGCCAGCAGCGGAAAAGACGGTGAAAGCTCGTACGAGCAGTACTTC

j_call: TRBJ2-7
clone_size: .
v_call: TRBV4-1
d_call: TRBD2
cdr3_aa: CASSRTSGVSYNEQYF
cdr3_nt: TGCGCCAGCAGCCGGACTAGCGGGGTTTCCTACAATGAGCAGTACTTC

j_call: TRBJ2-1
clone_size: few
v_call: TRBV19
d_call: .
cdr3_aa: CASSGSMSSYNEQFF
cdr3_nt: TGTGCCAGTAGTGGCTCCATGAGCTCCTACAATGAGCAGTTCTTC

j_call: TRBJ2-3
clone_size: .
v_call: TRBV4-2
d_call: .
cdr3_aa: CASSQELASSTDTQYF
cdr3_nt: TGCGCCAGCAGCCAAGAACTAGCCTCTAGCACAGATACGCAGTATTTT

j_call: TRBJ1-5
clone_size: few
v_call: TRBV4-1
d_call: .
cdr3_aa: CASSQEGAQGNQPQHF
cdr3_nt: TGCGCCAGCAGCCAAGAGGGGGCCCAGGGTAATCAGCCCCAGCATTTT

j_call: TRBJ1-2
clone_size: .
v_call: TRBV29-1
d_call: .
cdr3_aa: CSVERGTLGGGYTF
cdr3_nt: TGCAGCGTTGAACGTGGGACACTTGGGGGAGGCTACACCTTC